A single T cell receptor (beta chain) is shown here with its context. Before the COVID-19 pandemic, during about 2011-2019, CD4+ T cells were taken from unexposed donors. Sequencing used immunoSEQ multiplex PCR; TCRdb keeps in-frame clones, though not all of them. The table includes some 65,000 clones, over 80% detected once. The data were obtained in a study of CD4 T cells in relation to SARS-CoV-2 and coronaviruses. Turning to the study itself: The restricting HLA molecule for shared crossreactive spike epitopes was mapped.

The CDR3 consists of 17 residues. The germline CDR1 and CDR2 sequences are GTSNPN and SVGIG (reference sequence). The V gene end was trimmed by 5 bases and the J gene end by 2 bases; junction bases not matched to a gene: 15. The receptor was derived from a human donor in good health. The sample was memory CD4+ T cells from PBMCs. The rearrangement uses TRBV30 and TRBJ2-7; 10 positions agree with TRBD1. The CDR3 loop reads CAWETGTGVGVAYEQYF. CDR3 sequence (DNA): TGTGCCTGGGAGACCGGGACAGGGGTTGGCGTGGCCTACGAGCAGTACTTC.